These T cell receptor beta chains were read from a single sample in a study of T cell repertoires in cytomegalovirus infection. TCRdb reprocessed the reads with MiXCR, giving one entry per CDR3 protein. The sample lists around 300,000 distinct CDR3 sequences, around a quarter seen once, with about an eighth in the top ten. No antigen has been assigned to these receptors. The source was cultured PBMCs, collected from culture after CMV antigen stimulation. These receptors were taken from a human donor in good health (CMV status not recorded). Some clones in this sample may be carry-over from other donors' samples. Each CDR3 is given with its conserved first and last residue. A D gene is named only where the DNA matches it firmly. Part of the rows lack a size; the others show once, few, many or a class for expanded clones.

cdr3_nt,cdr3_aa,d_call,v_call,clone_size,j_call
TGTGCCAGCAGCCGACAGGGGCCCTCGAGCAATCAGCCCCAGCATTTT,CASSRQGPSSNQPQHF,TRBD1,TRBV28,few,TRBJ1-5
TGTGCCAGTAGTAATATGGGTTTTGAGCAGTTCTTC,CASSNMGFEQFF,-,TRBV19,-,TRBJ2-1
TGTGCCAGCAGCTTAGCGTCAGGACTAGCGGGAAGCTCCTACAATGAGCAGTTCTTC,CASSLASGLAGSSYNEQFF,TRBD2,TRBV11-3,many,TRBJ2-1
TGTGCCAGCAGCTACCTTTACAGGGACACTAATGAAAAACTGTTTTTT,CASSYLYRDTNEKLFF,-,TRBV7-6,many,TRBJ1-4
TGTGCCAGCAGCTTGTACGGAGGGGGGGGCCCAGCTTTCTTT,CASSLYGGGGPAFF,-,TRBV7-2,many,TRBJ1-1
TGTGCCAGCAGCGCAGGGGACAGGGAGGAGGATACTGGGGCCAACGTCCTGACTTTC,CASSAGDREEDTGANVLTF,TRBD1,TRBV7-9,-,TRBJ2-6
TGTGCCAGCAGCTTATTCGGGACAGGGGGCGATGGCTACACCTTC,CASSLFGTGGDGYTF,TRBD1,TRBV7-2,many,TRBJ1-2
TGTGCCAGCAGGGTAGGACACCTCAATGAGCAGTTCTTC,CASRVGHLNEQFF,-,TRBV7-2,few,TRBJ2-1
TGTGCCAGCAGCCAAAGCGGGAGGAACATTCAGTACTTC,CASSQSGRNIQYF,TRBD2,TRBV6-2/TRBV6-3,-,TRBJ2-4
TGTGCCAGCAGCTTAATCCCGGGACAGGTATCGGCCGGGGAGCTGTTTTTT,CASSLIPGQVSAGELFF,TRBD1,TRBV7-9,-,TRBJ2-2
TGTGCCAGCAGCTCTTTTACTAGCGGGGGGTACAATGAGCAGTTCTTC,CASSSFTSGGYNEQFF,TRBD2,TRBV7-2,many,TRBJ2-1
TGTGCCAGCAGCTTATTGAGGGGGCCATACAATGAGCAGTTCTTC,CASSLLRGPYNEQFF,TRBD1,TRBV7-9,-,TRBJ2-1
TGTGCCAGCAGTTACTCGACGGCGGGAGGGCCTCATGAGCAGTTCTTC,CASSYSTAGGPHEQFF,TRBD2,TRBV6-2/TRBV6-3,-,TRBJ2-1
TGTGCCAGCAGTTACTCATTCGAGGCCTACGAGCAGTACTTC,CASSYSFEAYEQYF,-,TRBV6-5,few,TRBJ2-7
TGTGCCAGCAGCTTCCTGGACAGAACCCAGCAGTTCTTC,CASSFLDRTQQFF,-,TRBV7-9,many,TRBJ2-1